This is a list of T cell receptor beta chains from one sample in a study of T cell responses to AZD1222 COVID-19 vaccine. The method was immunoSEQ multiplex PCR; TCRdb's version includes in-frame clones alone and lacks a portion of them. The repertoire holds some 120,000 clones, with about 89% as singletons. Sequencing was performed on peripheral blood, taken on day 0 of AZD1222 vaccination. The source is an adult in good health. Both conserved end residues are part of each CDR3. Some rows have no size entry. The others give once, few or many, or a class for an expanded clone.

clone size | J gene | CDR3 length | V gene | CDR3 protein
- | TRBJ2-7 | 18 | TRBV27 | CASSLKTPGGTSSYEQYF
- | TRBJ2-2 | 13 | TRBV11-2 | CASSSSNPGELFF
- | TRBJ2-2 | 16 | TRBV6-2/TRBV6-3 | CASSYGAGADTGELFF
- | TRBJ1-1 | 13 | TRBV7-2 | CASRVTGDTEAFF
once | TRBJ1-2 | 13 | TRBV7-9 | CASSPDGVGGYTF
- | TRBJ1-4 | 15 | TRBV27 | CASSFFRTGNEKLFF
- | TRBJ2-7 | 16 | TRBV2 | CASIRGTGGPSYEQYF
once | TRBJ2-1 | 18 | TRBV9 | CASSSHGTSGGSYNEQFF
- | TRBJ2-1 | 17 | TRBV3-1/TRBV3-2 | CASSYRTSGATYNEQFF
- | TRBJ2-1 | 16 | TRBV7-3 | CASSLNGPGLKNEQFF
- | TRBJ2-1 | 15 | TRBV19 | CASSIGLAGVGEQFF
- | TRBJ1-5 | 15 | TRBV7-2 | CASSLDGAANQPQHF
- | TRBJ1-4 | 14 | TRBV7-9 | CASSPGTVNEKLFF
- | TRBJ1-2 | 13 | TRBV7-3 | CASSKDREDGYTF
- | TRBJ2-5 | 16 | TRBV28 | CASSLGLAGFQETQYF
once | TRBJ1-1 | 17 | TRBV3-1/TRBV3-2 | CASSQGDRGFLNTEAFF
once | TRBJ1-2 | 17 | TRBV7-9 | CASSRPQRQPLGYGYTF
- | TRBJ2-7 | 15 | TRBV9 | CASSVGGGGSYEQYF
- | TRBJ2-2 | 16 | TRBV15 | CATSREGIAGTGELFF
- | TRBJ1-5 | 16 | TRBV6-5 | CASSYSGQNSNQPQHF
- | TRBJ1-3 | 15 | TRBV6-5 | CASRDNAGTGNTIYF
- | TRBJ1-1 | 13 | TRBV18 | CASSPSGSTEAFF
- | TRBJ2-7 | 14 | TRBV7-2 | CASSGRLGSGEQYF
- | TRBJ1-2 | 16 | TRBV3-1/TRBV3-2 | CASSQDLFSLRYGYTF
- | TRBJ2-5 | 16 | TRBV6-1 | CASSEALGLAGGTQYF
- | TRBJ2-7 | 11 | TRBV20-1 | CSAPRGHEQYF
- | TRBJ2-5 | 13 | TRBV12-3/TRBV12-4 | CASSWDSTGTQYF
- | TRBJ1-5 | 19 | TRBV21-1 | CASSKGGQGPSNSNQPQHF
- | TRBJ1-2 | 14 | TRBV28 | CASRATGREYGYTF
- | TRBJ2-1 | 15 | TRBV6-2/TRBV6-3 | CASSLGTSGMNEQFF
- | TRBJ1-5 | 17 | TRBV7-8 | CASSPRDRRKLHQPQHF
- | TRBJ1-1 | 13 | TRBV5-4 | CASSSDTNTEAFF
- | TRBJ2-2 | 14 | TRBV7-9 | CASSLDGNTGELFF
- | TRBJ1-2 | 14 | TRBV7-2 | CASTPRTEILGYTF
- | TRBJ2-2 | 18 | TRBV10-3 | CAISAPLGVTANTGELFF
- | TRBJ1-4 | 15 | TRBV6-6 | CASTPRGNRDEKLFF
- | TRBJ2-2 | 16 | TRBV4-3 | CASSQKLAGDTGELFF
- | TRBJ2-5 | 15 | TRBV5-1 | CASSGSPGASETQYF
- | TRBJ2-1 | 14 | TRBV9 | CASSRSGTNNEQFF
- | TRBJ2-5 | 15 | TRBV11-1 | CASSPQRGVQETQYF
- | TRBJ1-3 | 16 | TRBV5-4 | CASSLGGQSTGNTIYF
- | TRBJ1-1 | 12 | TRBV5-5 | CASSLGVTEAFF